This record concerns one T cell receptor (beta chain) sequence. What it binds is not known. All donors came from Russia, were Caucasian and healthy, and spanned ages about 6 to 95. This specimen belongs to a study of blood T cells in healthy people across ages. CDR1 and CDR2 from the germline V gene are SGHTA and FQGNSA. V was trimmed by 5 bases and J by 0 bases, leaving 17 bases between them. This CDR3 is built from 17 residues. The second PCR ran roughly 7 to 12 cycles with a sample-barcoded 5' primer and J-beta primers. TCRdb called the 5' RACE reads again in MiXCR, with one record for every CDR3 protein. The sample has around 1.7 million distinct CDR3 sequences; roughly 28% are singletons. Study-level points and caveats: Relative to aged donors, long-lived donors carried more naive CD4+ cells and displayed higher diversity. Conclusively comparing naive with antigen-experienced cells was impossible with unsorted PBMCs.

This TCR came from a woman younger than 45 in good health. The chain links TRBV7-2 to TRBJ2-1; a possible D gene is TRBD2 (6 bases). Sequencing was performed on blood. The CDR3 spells CASSPLPGLSSYNEQFF. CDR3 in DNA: TGTGCCAGCAGCCCCTTACCGGGACTCAGCTCCTACAATGAGCAGTTCTTC.